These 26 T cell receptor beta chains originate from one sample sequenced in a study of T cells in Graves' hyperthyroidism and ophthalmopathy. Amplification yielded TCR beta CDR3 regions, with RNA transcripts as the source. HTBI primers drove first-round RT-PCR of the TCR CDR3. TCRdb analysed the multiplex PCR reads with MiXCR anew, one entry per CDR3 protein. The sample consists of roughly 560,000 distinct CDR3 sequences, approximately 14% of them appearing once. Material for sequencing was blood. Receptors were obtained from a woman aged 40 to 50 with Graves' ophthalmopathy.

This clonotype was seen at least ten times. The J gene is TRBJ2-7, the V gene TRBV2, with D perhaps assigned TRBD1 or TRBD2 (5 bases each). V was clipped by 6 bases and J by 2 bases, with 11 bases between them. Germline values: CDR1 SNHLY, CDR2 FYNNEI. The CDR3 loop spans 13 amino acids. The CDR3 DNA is TGTGCCAGCAGGGGGGACGCCGCCTACGAGCAGTACTTC. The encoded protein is CASRGDAAYEQYF. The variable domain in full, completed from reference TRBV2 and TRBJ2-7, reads EPEVTQTPSHQVTQMGQEVILRCVPISNHLYFYWYRQILGQKVEFLVSFYNNEISEKSEIFDDQFSVERPDGSNFTLKIRSTKLEDSAMYFCASRGDAAYEQYFGPGTRLTVT.

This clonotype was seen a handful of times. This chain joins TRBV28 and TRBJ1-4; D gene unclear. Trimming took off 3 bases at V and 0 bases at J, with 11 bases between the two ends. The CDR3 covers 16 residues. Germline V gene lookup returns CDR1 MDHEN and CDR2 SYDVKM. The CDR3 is CASSFPYGATNEKLFF. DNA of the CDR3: TGTGCCAGCAGTTTTCCCTACGGGGCAACTAATGAAAAACTGTTTTTT.

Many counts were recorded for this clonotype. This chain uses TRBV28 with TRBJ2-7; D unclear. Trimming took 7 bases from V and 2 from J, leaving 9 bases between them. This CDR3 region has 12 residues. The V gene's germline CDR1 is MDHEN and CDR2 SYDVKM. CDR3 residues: CASTQDPYEQYF. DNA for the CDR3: TGTGCCAGCACCCAGGATCCCTACGAGCAGTACTTC.

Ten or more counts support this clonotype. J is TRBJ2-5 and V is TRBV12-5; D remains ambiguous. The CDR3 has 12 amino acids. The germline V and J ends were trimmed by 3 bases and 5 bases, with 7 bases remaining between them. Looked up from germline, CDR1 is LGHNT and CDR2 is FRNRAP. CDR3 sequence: CASGLEVETQYF. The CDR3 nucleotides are TGTGCTAGTGGTTTAGAAGTGGAGACCCAGTACTTC.

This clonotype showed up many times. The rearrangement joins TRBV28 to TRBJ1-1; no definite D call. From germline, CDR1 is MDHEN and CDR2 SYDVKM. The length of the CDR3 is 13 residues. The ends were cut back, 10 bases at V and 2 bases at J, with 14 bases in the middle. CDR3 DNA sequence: TGTGCCACCTACATCCGGGCAAACACTGAAGCTTTCTTT. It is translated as CATYIRANTEAFF.

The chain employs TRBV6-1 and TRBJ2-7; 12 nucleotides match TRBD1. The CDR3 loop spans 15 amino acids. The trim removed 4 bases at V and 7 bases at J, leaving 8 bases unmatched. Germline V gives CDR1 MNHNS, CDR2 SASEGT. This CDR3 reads CASSATGQGAREQYF. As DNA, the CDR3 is TGTGCCAGCAGTGCGACGGGACAGGGGGCAAGGGAGCAGTACTTC.

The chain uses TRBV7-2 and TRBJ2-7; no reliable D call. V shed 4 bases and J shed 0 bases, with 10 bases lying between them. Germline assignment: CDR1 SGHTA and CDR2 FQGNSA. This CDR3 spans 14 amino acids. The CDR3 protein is CASSSLVGSYEQYF. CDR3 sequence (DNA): TGTGCCAGCAGCTCGCTGGTGGGCTCCTACGAGCAGTACTTC.

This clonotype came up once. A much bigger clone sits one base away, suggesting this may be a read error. The CDR3 here is CASSLVAQRRPNTEAFF. In DNA form, the CDR3 reads TGCGCCAGCAGCTTGGTTGCACAGCGGCGCCCGAACACTGAAGCTTTCTTT. This chain links TRBV5-1 with TRBJ1-1; D call uncertain. CDR1 is SGHRS, CDR2 YFSETQ, per germline. The V gene lost 0 bases and the J gene lost 1 base, with 16 bases spanning the gap. The CDR3 totals 17 residues.

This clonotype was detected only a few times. The CDR3 here is CASSPSVAENTEAFF. The CDR3 coding sequence is TGTGCCAGCTCACCGTCCGTGGCCGAGAACACTGAAGCTTTCTTT. This chain connects TRBV18 to TRBJ1-1; D is unclear. Germline V lookup: CDR1 KGHSH, CDR2 LQKENI. This CDR3 contains 15 residues. Trimming took 3 bases from V and 1 from J, leaving 12 bases between them.

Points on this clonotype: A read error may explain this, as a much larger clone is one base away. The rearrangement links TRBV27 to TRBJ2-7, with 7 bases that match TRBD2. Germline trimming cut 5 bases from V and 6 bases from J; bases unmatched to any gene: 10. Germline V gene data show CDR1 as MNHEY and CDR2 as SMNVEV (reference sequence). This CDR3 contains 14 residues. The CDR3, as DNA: TGTGCCAGCAGTAGAGCGGGATCGATGATCGAGCAGTACTTC. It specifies CASSRAGSMIEQYF.

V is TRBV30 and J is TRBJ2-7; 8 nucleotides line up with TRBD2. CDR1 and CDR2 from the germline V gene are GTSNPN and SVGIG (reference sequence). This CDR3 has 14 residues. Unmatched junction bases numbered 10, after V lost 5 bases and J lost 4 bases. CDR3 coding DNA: TGTGCCTGGGACGGACTAGCCAACCATTACGAGCAGTACTTC. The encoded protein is CAWDGLANHYEQYF.

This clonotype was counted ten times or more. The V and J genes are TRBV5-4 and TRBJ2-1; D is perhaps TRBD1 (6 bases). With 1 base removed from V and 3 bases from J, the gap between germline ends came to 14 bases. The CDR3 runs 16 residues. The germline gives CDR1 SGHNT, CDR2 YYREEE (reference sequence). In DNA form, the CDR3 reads TGTGCCAGCAGCTTGACAGGGACCGCCTACTACAATGAGCAGTTCTTC. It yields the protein CASSLTGTAYYNEQFF.

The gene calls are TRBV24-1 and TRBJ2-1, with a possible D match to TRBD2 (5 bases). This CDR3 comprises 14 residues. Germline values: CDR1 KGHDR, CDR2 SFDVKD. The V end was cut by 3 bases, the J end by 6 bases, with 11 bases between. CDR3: CATSDRTASNEQFF. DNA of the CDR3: TGTGCCACCAGTGATCGGACTGCTTCCAATGAGCAGTTCTTC.

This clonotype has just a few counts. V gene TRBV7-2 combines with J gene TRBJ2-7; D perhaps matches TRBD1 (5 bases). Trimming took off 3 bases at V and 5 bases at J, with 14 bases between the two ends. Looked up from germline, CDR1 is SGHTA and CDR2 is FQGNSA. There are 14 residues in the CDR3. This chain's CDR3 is CASSFFLLGDEQYF. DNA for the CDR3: TGTGCCAGCAGCTTTTTCTTATTAGGGGACGAGCAGTACTTC.

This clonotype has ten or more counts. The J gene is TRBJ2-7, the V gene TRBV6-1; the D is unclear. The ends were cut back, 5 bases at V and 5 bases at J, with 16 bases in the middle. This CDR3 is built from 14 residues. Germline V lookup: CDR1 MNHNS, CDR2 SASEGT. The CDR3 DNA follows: TGTGCCAGCAGTCCTCAAATGAGGCGGCACGAGCAGTACTTC. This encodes CASSPQMRRHEQYF.

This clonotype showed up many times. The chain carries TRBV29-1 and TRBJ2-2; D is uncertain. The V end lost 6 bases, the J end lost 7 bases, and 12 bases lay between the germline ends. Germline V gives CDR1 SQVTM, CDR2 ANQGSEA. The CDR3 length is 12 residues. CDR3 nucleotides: TGCAGCGTCAGGACCCATTACGGGGAGCTGTTTTTT. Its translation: CSVRTHYGELFF.

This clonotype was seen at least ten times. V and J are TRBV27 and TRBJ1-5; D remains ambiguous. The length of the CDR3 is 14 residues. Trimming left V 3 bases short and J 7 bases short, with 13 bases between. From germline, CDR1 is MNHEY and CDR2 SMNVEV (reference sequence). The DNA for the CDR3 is TGTGCCAGCAGTTTGGGAGGGATGGGCCAGCCCCAGCATTTT. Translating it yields CASSLGGMGQPQHF.

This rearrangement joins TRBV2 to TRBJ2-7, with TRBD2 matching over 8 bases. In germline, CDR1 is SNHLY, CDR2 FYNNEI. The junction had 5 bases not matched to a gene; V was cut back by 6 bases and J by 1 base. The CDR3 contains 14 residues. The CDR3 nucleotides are TGTGCCAGCAGGACTAGCGAGAAATCCTACGAGCAGTACTTC. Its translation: CASRTSEKSYEQYF.

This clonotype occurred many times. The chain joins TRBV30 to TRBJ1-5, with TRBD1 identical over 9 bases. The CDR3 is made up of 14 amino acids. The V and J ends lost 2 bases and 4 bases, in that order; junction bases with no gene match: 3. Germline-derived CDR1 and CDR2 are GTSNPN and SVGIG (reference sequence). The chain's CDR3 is CAWSHGQGNQPQHF. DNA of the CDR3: TGTGCCTGGAGTCACGGACAGGGGAATCAGCCCCAGCATTTT.

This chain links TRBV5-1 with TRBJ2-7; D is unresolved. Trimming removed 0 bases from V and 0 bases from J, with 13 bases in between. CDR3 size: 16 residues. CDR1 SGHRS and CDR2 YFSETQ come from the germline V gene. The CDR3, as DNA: TGCGCCAGCAGCTTGGTGGTACGGGCGGTCTCCTACGAGCAGTACTTC. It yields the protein CASSLVVRAVSYEQYF.

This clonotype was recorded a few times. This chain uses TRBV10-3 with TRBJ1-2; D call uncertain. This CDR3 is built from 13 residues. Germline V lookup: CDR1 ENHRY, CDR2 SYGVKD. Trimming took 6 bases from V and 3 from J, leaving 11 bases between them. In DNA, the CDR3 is TGTGCCATCAGGTCCGGGCGGGACTATGGCTACACCTTC. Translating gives CAIRSGRDYGYTF.

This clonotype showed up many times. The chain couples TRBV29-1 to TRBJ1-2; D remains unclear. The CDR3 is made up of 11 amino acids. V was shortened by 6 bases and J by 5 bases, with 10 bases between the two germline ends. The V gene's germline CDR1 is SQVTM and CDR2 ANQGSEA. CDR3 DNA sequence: TGCAGCGTGGAAATGGGATATGGCTACACCTTC. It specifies CSVEMGYGYTF.

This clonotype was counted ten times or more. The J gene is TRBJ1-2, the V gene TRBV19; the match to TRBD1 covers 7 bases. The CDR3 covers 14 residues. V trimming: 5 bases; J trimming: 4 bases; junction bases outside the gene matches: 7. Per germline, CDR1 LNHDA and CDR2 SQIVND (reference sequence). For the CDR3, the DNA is TGTGCCAGTAGTCAGCGGACAGGAACCTATGGCTACACCTTC. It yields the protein CASSQRTGTYGYTF.

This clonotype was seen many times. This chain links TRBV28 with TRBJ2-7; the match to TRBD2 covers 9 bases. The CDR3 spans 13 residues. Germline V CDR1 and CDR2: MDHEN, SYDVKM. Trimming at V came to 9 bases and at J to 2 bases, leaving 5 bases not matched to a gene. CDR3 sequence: CASSGTSPYEQYF. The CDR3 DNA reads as TGTGCCAGTTCCGGGACTAGCCCCTACGAGCAGTACTTC.

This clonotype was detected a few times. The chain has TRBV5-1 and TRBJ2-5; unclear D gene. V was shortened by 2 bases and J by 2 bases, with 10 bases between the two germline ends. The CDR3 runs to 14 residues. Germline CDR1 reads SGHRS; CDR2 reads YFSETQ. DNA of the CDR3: TGCGCCAGCAGCTTACTACACTTACAAGAGACCCAGTACTTC. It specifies CASSLLHLQETQYF.

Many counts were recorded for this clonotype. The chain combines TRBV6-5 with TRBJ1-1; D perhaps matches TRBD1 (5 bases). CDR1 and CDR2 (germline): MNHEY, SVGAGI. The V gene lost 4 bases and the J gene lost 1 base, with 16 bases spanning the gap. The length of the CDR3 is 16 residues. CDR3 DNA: TGTGCCAGCAGTTGGGGGTCGGATACCCAGAACACTGAAGCTTTCTTT. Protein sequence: CASSWGSDTQNTEAFF.